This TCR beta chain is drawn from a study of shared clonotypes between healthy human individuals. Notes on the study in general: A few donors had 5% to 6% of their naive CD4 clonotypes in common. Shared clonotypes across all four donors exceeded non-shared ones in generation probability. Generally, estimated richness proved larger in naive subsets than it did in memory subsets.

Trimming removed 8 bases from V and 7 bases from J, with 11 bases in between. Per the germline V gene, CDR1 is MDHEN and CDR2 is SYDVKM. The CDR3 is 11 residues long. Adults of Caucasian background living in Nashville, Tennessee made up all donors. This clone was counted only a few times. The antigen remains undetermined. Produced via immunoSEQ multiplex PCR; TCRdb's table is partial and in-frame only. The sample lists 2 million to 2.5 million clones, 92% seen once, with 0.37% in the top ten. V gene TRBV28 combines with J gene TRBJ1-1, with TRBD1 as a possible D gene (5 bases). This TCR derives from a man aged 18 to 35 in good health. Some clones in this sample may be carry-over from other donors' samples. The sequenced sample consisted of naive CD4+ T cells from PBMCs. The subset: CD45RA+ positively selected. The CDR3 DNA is TGTGCCAGCGGAAAGGGGAATGAAGCTTTCTTT. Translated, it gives CASGKGNEAFF. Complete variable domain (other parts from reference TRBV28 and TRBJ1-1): DVKVTQSSRYLVKRTGEKVFLECVQDMDHENMFWYRQDPGLGLRLIYFSYDVKMKEKGDIPEGYSVSREKKERFSLILESASTNQTSMYLCASGKGNEAFFGQGTRLTVV.